The T cell receptor beta chain under discussion was sequenced for a study of cytomegalovirus exposure and HLA in healthy donors. Regarding the study as a whole: Most TCR sequences proved rare, with some public TCRs found in many donors. According to a later analysis, TCR clusters from the first cohort tended to co-occur in the 100 to 150 validation repertoires. Listed as cytomegalovirus-associated were 150 to 200 TCR beta chains. Reports credit the classifier with highly specific, highly sensitive diagnosis of cytomegalovirus status.

Germline values: CDR1 SEHNR, CDR2 FQNEAQ (reference sequence). The CDR3 has 17 residues. V lost 5 bases and J lost 1; bases outside the gene matches: 14. TCRdb keeps only in-frame clones here, not all; method: immunoSEQ multiplex PCR. The sample gives roughly 330,000 clones, roughly 90% of which show up once; roughly 1.2% is in the top ten. As for this clone: What it binds is not known.

The clonotype comes from a woman between 25 and 40 years old in good health and CMV-seropositive. The chain has TRBV7-9 and TRBJ2-7; 7 nucleotides line up with TRBD2. Sequencing was done on a sample of PBMCs. The CDR3 DNA sequence: TGTGCCAGCAGCCACGAGCGGACTAGAGTTGGGTCCTACGAGCAGTACTTC. This translates into CASSHERTRVGSYEQYF. Full variable domain (remainder filled in from reference TRBV7-9 and TRBJ2-7): DTGVSQNPRHKITKRGQNVTFRCDPISEHNRLYWYRQTLGQGPEFLTYFQNEAQLEKSRLLSDRFSAERPKGSFSTLEIQRTEQGDSAMYLCASSHERTRVGSYEQYFGPGTRLTVT.